Listed here is a single T cell receptor beta chain. What it recognizes is unknown. The sample originates from a study of cytomegalovirus exposure and HLA in healthy donors. The CDR3 totals 17 residues. V lost 5 bases and J lost 2; bases outside the gene matches: 11. Germline V gives CDR1 SGHVS, CDR2 FQNEAQ. Overall study findings and caveats: In the 120 or so validation repertoires, roughly 94% of cluster scores exceeded 0, per a later analysis.

Data came from immunoSEQ multiplex PCR; TCRdb stores just in-frame clones and leaves some out. Of 110,000 or so clones listed, around 85% are singletons. The sequence derives from a woman aged 30 to 39 in good health and CMV-seronegative. This chain links TRBV7-8 with TRBJ1-5; 8 bases map to TRBD1. The sample was PBMCs. CDR3 amino acids: CASSRQQGASGNQPQHF. Written as DNA, the CDR3 is TGTGCCAGCAGCAGACAGCAGGGGGCATCGGGCAATCAGCCCCAGCATTTT.